The text below deals with one T cell receptor (beta chain). This entry belongs to a study of T-cell reconstitution after alpha-beta-depleted transplantation in children. Unique molecular identifiers tagged the TCRbeta library. TCRdb re-derived calls from the PCR reads in MiXCR, one entry per CDR3 protein. The table includes 250,000 to 350,000 distinct CDR3 sequences, more than 8% detected once. Germline V gives CDR1 SEHNR, CDR2 FQNEAQ (reference sequence). The CDR3 loop spans 17 amino acids. Trimming removed 1 base at V and 4 bases at J, with 16 bases between. The material was PBMCs from the stem cell graft donor, obtained from the stem cell graft. The clonotype comes from a human donor who donated a stem cell graft to a child with SCID. V and J are TRBV7-9 and TRBJ2-2; D may be TRBD1 or TRBD2 (5 bases each). The CDR3 region is CASSLVVSGPGTGELFF. CDR3 nucleotides: TGTGCCAGCAGCTTAGTAGTATCGGGACCGGGCACCGGGGAGCTGTTTTTT.